This TCR beta chain was identified during a study of T cell clones after liver transplantation. Study overall: Post-transplant blood was tracked for graft-donor-reactive T cell clones identified in a pre-transplant mixed lymphocyte reaction. Standard immunosuppression, with no induction, continued until 12-24 months after transplant. Tolerant meant at least one year fully off immunosuppression without liver enzymes above twice normal.

Study-wide results and limits: In 5 of 8 subjects, circulating graft-donor-reactive CD4 TCRbeta sequences fell significantly after transplant.

About this clone itself: No antigen is known for it.

This table comes from immunoSEQ multiplex PCR, and its TCRdb copy is limited to in-frame clones, with some not included. The sample has 20,000 to 30,000 clones; around two thirds are singletons. V was cut by 5 bases and J by 6 bases, with 11 bases left in between. Germline assignment: CDR1 MNHNS and CDR2 SASEGT. The CDR3 consists of 13 residues. The source was CD4+ T cells from blood, collected before liver transplant. The source of this sequence is a human donor who received a liver transplant. The rearrangement links TRBV6-1 to TRBJ1-5; unclear D gene. In DNA, the CDR3 is TGTGCCAGCAGTAATTCGGGATTTCAGCCCCAGCATTTT. This translates into CASSNSGFQPQHF.